This is a list of T cell receptor beta chains from one sample in a study of OX40 agonist ivuxolimab in advanced cancers. The data were produced by immunoSEQ multiplex PCR, yet TCRdb's version contains in-frame clones alone and is incomplete. The table includes about 62,000 clones, more than 65% detected once. The sample here was CD4+ or CD8+ T cells sorted from blood, taken in a trial of the OX40 agonist ivuxolimab. All receptors come from an adult with an advanced solid tumor such as melanoma, head and neck, liver or kidney cancer. CDR3s include the opening cysteine and the closing phenylalanine or tryptophan. D genes are given only for firm matches. Only some rows state a clone size, as once, few, many or a class for expanded clones.

TRBJ2-7	TRBV6-6	.	.	TGTGCCAGCAGTTCCGCTGGGGGCCGGGGCGCCTACGAGCAGTACTTC	CASSSAGGRGAYEQYF
TRBJ1-6	TRBV28	.	TRBD1	TGTGCCAGCAGACTTATGACAGGGTTAACCCTCCACTTT	CASRLMTGLTLHF
TRBJ2-1	TRBV5-6	.	.	TGTGCCAGCAGCTTGCTAGGCGGTCTCAACAATGAGCAGTTCTTC	CASSLLGGLNNEQFF
TRBJ1-1	TRBV19	once	.	TGTGCCAGTAGTATAGAAGGGGTGAACACTGAAGCTTTCTTT	CASSIEGVNTEAFF
TRBJ1-5	TRBV5-6	.	.	TGTGCCAGCAGTAATAGTGGCAATCAGCCCCAGCATTTT	CASSNSGNQPQHF
TRBJ2-3	TRBV7-3	.	.	TGTGCCAGCAGCGACACAGGGGATACGCAGTATTTT	CASSDTGDTQYF
TRBJ1-5	TRBV19	.	.	TGTGCCAGTAGTGGACAGACCGGGACAAGGGATCCCCTTCAGCCCCAGCATTTT	CASSGQTGTRDPLQPQHF
TRBJ1-2	TRBV11-2	.	.	TGTGCCAGCAGCTTCCTGCCGGGGTGGGAACTCCTAGACTACACCTTC	CASSFLPGWELLDYTF
TRBJ1-1	TRBV19	.	.	TGTGCCAGTTCTCTGTGGGCTGAAGCTTTCTTT	CASSLWAEAFF
TRBJ1-2	TRBV5-4	once	.	TGTGCCAGCAGTCAGGACAGTCACTATGGCTACACCTTC	CASSQDSHYGYTF
TRBJ2-5	TRBV14	.	.	TGTGCCAGCAGCCAAGATGGGGCCGGCAAAGAGACCCAGTACTTC	CASSQDGAGKETQYF
TRBJ2-5	TRBV18	.	.	TGTGCCAGCTCCCCCCTCCCCGCGGCAGAGACCCAGTACTTC	CASSPLPAAETQYF
TRBJ2-7	TRBV7-9	.	TRBD2	TGTGCCAGCAGCCCCGGACTAGCGGGGACGTACGAGCAGTACTTC	CASSPGLAGTYEQYF
TRBJ2-7	TRBV18	.	TRBD1	TGTGCCAGCTCACCGGACAGGGTGGGCGAGCAGTACTTC	CASSPDRVGEQYF
TRBJ1-4	TRBV19	.	.	TGTGCCAGTAGGCACGGGGGGATTTTGGGGACTAATGAAAAACTGTTTTTT	CASRHGGILGTNEKLFF
TRBJ2-3	TRBV5-4	once	.	TGTGCCAGCAGCTTGGCGCAGTTTAGCACAGATACGCAGTATTTT	CASSLAQFSTDTQYF
TRBJ2-2	TRBV5-1	once	.	TGCGCCAGCAGACCCGGGACTGTGAACACCGGGGAGCTGTTTTTT	CASRPGTVNTGELFF
TRBJ1-5	TRBV29-1	.	TRBD1	TGCAGCGAGATCCCAGACAGGGGACACTACTATAGCAATCAGCCCCAGCATTTT	CSEIPDRGHYYSNQPQHF
TRBJ1-2	TRBV10-2	.	.	TGCGCCAGCAGTGAGTTGGCAGGGGTCTATGGCTACACCTTC	CASSELAGVYGYTF
TRBJ2-6	TRBV11-1	.	TRBD1	TGTGCCAGCCATCGTACAGGGGTCCCTGGGGCCAACGTCCTGACTTTC	CASHRTGVPGANVLTF
TRBJ1-2	TRBV6-1	.	.	TGTGCCAGCAGTGAAGCGCTGGACGGCTATGGCTACACCTTC	CASSEALDGYGYTF
TRBJ1-6	TRBV25-1	few	.	TGTGCCAGCAGTGCTGGGGGGGGCAGACCCCTCCACTTT	CASSAGGGRPLHF
TRBJ1-6	TRBV5-1	.	TRBD1	TGCGCCAGCAGCTTGGGACAGGGGGTAAGGGGCCCCCTCCACTTT	CASSLGQGVRGPLHF
TRBJ1-1	TRBV7-2	.	TRBD1	TGTGCCAGCAGCCCTTACAGGGGACCGAACACTGAAGCTTTCTTT	CASSPYRGPNTEAFF
TRBJ2-5	TRBV19	.	TRBD2	TGTGCCAGCCGGACTAGCGGTGCTCTCCAAGAGACCCAGTACTTC	CASRTSGALQETQYF
TRBJ2-2	TRBV6-4	.	.	TGTGCCAGCAGTGACAGGCCGAACACCGGGGAGCTGTTTTTT	CASSDRPNTGELFF
TRBJ1-3	TRBV4-1	few	.	TGCGCCAGCAGCCAAGAGGTGACTCACCTTCTCTCTGGAAACACCATATATTTT	CASSQEVTHLLSGNTIYF
TRBJ2-4	TRBV29-1	.	.	TGCAGCGCTGAAGGGGCCGGGGACAAAAACATTCAGTACTTC	CSAEGAGDKNIQYF
TRBJ2-7	TRBV6-1	.	.	TGTGCCACCACGGACAGTGCCTACGAGCAGTACTTC	CATTDSAYEQYF
TRBJ1-2	TRBV9	.	TRBD1	TGTGCCAGCAGCGCAGGCCCGGGGACCGGGACAGGGAATGGCTACACCTTC	CASSAGPGTGTGNGYTF
TRBJ2-7	TRBV4-3	.	TRBD2	TGCGCCAGCAGCCACGCTAGCGGGGTTCCCTACGAGCAGTACTTC	CASSHASGVPYEQYF
TRBJ2-7	TRBV7-8	few	TRBD1	TGTGCCAGCAGTCGGACAGGCCCGTACGAGCAGTACTTC	CASSRTGPYEQYF
TRBJ1-2	TRBV6-1	.	.	TGTGCCAGCAGTGACTTGACGGCGCGTTATGGCTACACCTTC	CASSDLTARYGYTF
TRBJ2-7	TRBV5-6	once	.	TGTGCCAGCATCTCTCAGGGGTACAACGAGCAGTACTTC	CASISQGYNEQYF
TRBJ2-1	TRBV19	.	TRBD1	TGTGCCAGTAGTATGGACAGGCGGAATGAGCAGTTCTTC	CASSMDRRNEQFF
TRBJ1-6	TRBV6-1	.	.	TGTGCCAGCAGTGCCGGCTTGAAGGAATCACCCCTCCACTTT	CASSAGLKESPLHF
TRBJ1-2	TRBV7-2	.	TRBD1	TGTGCCAGCAGCGTGGGACAGGGGAGCGGCTACACCTTC	CASSVGQGSGYTF
TRBJ2-7	TRBV5-4	.	.	TGTGCCAGCAGCTTGCAGGGCAATAACTACGAGCAGTACTTC	CASSLQGNNYEQYF
TRBJ2-7	TRBV6-1	.	TRBD1	TGTGCCAGCGGGGGGACAGGGGGAGGGTACGAGCAGTACTTC	CASGGTGGGYEQYF
TRBJ2-5	TRBV5-6	.	.	TGTGCCAGCAGCTTGGCTCCCCACCAAGAGACCCAGTACTTC	CASSLAPHQETQYF
TRBJ2-1	TRBV6-5	.	.	TGTGCCAGCAGTTCAACCGGGACACCTTCGGAGCAGTTCTTC	CASSSTGTPSEQFF
TRBJ2-1	TRBV6-1	.	TRBD2	TGTGCCAGCAGTGAATTTGGGGGTAGCGGGTACAATGAGCAGTTCTTC	CASSEFGGSGYNEQFF
TRBJ2-7	TRBV14	.	.	TGTGCCAGCAGCCAAGTTACAAGTCACAGGATGGGCGAGCAGTACTTC	CASSQVTSHRMGEQYF
TRBJ2-1	TRBV4-3	once	.	TGCGCCAGCAGCCAAGAGTGGAGCTCCTACAATGAGCAGTTCTTC	CASSQEWSSYNEQFF
TRBJ2-5	TRBV5-1	.	.	TGCGCCAGCAGCTTGCCGGCAGTCCAAGAGACCCAGTACTTC	CASSLPAVQETQYF
TRBJ1-1	TRBV10-3	.	TRBD1	TGTGCCATCCGGAGAGAACAGGGGACTGAAGCTTTCTTT	CAIRREQGTEAFF
TRBJ2-5	TRBV7-2	.	.	TGTGCCAGCAGCCAGAATCGGGCAGGGGTAGAGACCCAGTACTTC	CASSQNRAGVETQYF
TRBJ1-1	TRBV5-4	few	.	TGTGCCAGCAGCTTGGAGGTGAGCCGTGGGGGAAACACTGAAGCTTTCTTT	CASSLEVSRGGNTEAFF
TRBJ2-7	TRBV6-5	.	.	TGTGCCAGCAGTTACTTCCGGGACTACGAGCAGTACTTC	CASSYFRDYEQYF